The subject of this entry is one T cell receptor (beta chain). This clone was observed a few times. It has no known antigen specificity. It has no much larger one-base neighbor in the sample; base qualities were not kept. The germline V gene sets CDR1 to LGHNA and CDR2 to YNFKEQ. Its CDR3 holds 14 amino acids, cysteine through phenylalanine. Only the CDR3 region is kept as DNA, spanning 42 bases read in frame from base 1. Trimming at the junction amounts to 4 bases on V and 7 bases on J, and the germline ends lie 13 bases apart. Using the deep immunoSEQ assay, multiplex PCR amplified TCR CDR3 regions from genomic DNA. Extracted genomic DNA from each cell subset was spread evenly across all wells of several immunoSEQ 96-well plates, with each plate serving as a replicate. For sorted subsets, each replicate PCR was loaded with about 0.2 ug genomic DNA, equivalent to approximately 27,000 T cell genomes. The purified libraries were quantified using a Qubit 3.0 fluorometer, sized with a Bioanalyzer 2100, and then quantified again using the KAPA Library Quantification kit. Every immunoSEQ 96-well plate was sequenced on a separate single-read 150-cycle Illumina NextSeq 550 flow cell. On the study's bioinformatics: Because the immunoSEQ output held only junctional sequences and lacked quality scores, the filtering could not match the filtering applied to full-length reads. To assign V/J genes and CDR3, sequences were annotated against IMGT germline references using PyIR, a Python wrapper for IgBLAST v1.9. Any read was removed if the V/J assignment was weak (E-value above 1e-6), the CDR3 was missing, or the read contained stop codons, out-of-frame junctions, or ambiguous translated residues. A V3J clonotype was defined by an identical inferred V gene, J gene, and CDR3 amino acid sequence. Percentage overlap between repertoires was calculated by dividing the number of shared unique clonotypes by the size of the smaller repertoire. Richness of each repertoire was evaluated using RTK rarefaction, the Chao1 estimator, and Recon v2.1 estimates of unobserved clonotypes. OLGA was used to compute generation probabilities for all TCRbeta clonotypes that the gDNA method yielded from a handful of donors. TCRdb retrieved this table from immuneACCESS and kept in-frame rearrangements only. Not all clones are present; in checked studies, unresolved V genes account for under half, and no reason is known for the remainder. The DNA gave D and trimming, while V, J and clone size come from that table. Within this sample are 650,000 to 800,000 clones, with around 70% of them counted one time only. The ten largest clones add up to about 1.7% of the sample.

The record originates from a study of shared clonotypes between healthy human individuals (dated by TCRdb to about 2020). In the study overall: A couple of women and a few men aged 18 to 49 years were included in the cohort. Blood TCR repertoires of four to six healthy adults were deeply sequenced to estimate repertoire size and the extent of clonotype sharing between individuals. For each donor, three plates each were used for CD4 naive and CD4 memory, two plates were used for CD8 naive, and one plate was used for CD8 memory. To increase sequencing depth and limit assay-specific biases, TCR repertoire library preparation and sequencing were carried out by different laboratories using diverse techniques. Each donor's leukapheresis produced roughly between roughly 0.85 and 10 billion PBMCs.

Results and caveats for the whole study, not just this receptor: Because the study included a small number of donors, the genetic and exposure-history diversity represented was limited. Even with the large sequencing depth, rarefaction of the sorted-subset datasets indicated that sequencing was incomplete. Across a handful of donors, around 5% of naive CD4, 3.5% of naive CD8, under 2.5% of memory CD4, and 0.4% of memory CD8 clonotypes were shared. Compared with non-shared clonotypes, the clonotypes found in all four sorted-subset donors had higher generation probabilities. Larger estimated clonotype richness was generally found for naive subsets than for memory subsets. Sampling was limited to blood, and TCR repertoires in tissue likely differ from TCR repertoires in blood. Based on pairwise subsampling, the degree of clonotype sharing among donors was expected to be affected by sequencing depth.

The donors were healthy, HIV-negative adults with no recently reported acute infections or vaccinations. Every donor was a Caucasian adult residing in Nashville, Tennessee, USA. CD4+ T cells were enriched by magnetic negative selection, after which naive cells were positively selected on CD45RA and the negative fraction was taken as the memory subset. After blood collection by leukapheresis, PBMCs were isolated using Ficoll-Histopaque density gradient centrifugation and then cryopreserved in the vapor phase of liquid nitrogen. Purity and quantity of every magnetically sorted T cell population were checked by analytical flow cytometry. Genomic DNA was isolated from every sorted fraction and measured by UV absorbance on a Nanodrop 2000c.

The rearranged segments are TRBV4-2 and TRBJ2-2; TRBD1 is a weak D gene call, 6 bases matching. The receptor's source is a woman in her 30s in good health. The material sequenced was memory CD4+ T cells sorted from blood. The label giving this sample's cell subset or site can be read as: CD45RA-negative fraction. The CDR3 is CASSRDRGSGELFF. The nucleotides read TGTGCCAGCAGCCGAGATAGGGGGAGCGGGGAGCTGTTTTTT.